This T cell receptor (beta chain) was documented in a study of blood T cells in healthy people across ages. The sample, roughly 9.5 milliliters of peripheral blood, was drawn from each donor. The germline gives CDR1 SGHRS, CDR2 YFSETQ. J lost 6 bases, V lost 4 bases, and 7 bases had no gene match. The CDR3 loop spans 14 amino acids. A second roughly 6 to 12 cycle PCR used barcoded and J-beta primers. TCRdb redid the calling of the 5' RACE reads with MiXCR, one entry per CDR3 protein. Among roughly 1,500,000 distinct CDR3 sequences, about 35% were seen once, and the ten largest hold 10% to 12%. The sample consisted of blood. The TCR was taken from a woman under 40 in good health. The chain joins TRBV5-1 to TRBJ2-1, with TRBD2 matching over 7 bases. DNA for the CDR3: TGCGCCAGCAGCATCAGCGGGAATACCAATGAGCAGTTCTTC. Translation gives CASSISGNTNEQFF. Full variable domain (outside the CDR3, taken from reference TRBV5-1 and TRBJ2-1): KAGVTQTPRYLIKTRGQQVTLSCSPISGHRSVSWYQQTPGQGLQFLFEYFSETQRNKGNFPGRFSGRQFSNSRSEMNVSTLELGDSALYLCASSISGNTNEQFFGPGTRLTVL.